The following is a T cell receptor beta chain sequence with its context. The CDR3 runs to 16 residues. Germline V gene data show CDR1 as LGHDT and CDR2 as YNNKEL (reference sequence). V was trimmed by 0 bases and J by 0 bases, leaving 11 bases between them. This sample was included in a study of CD8 T cells in Susac syndrome. Reverse transcription used roughly 0.45 to 1 ug RNA and random hexamers. Using its own MiXCR run on the immunoSEQ multiplex PCR reads, TCRdb lists one record per CDR3 protein. The repertoire holds 150,000 to 200,000 distinct CDR3 sequences, with roughly nine tenths as singletons.

This sequence was found in a human donor with Susac syndrome. J is TRBJ1-1 and V is TRBV3-1, with D possibly matching TRBD1 (5 bases). The sequencing sample was made of CD4+ T cells from PBMCs. The CDR3 sequence is CASSQDYGTVNTEAFF. The CDR3, as DNA: TGTGCCAGCAGCCAAGATTATGGGACGGTGAACACTGAAGCTTTCTTT.